This T cell receptor (beta chain) was observed in a study of blood T cell repertoires in COVID-19. The authors' processing: Counts of nucleated cells, estimated from reference gene primer amplification, were obtained. Clones were sequenced by immunoSEQ multiplex PCR, and TCRdb holds only the in-frame ones, with some missing. V, J and clone size are taken as reported in that table, and D and trimming were inferred from the DNA itself. The sample holds some 200,000 clones, roughly 84% seen once. The cohort comprised adults aged about 18 to 100 years residing in about two dozen US areas. The CDR3 is 15 residues long. Unmatched junction bases numbered 10, after V lost 8 bases and J lost 1 base. Germline values: CDR1 LNHDA, CDR2 SQIVND (reference sequence).

The J gene is TRBJ2-7, the V gene TRBV19; TRBD2 aligns across 8 bases. Sequenced: PBMCs or T cells enriched from blood (not recorded which). The source of this sequence is a man younger than 40 in a cohort exposed to, infected with or recovered from COVID-19 (not recorded which). The CDR3 nucleotides read TGTGCCAGTCAGGTGGTTGGCGGGAGGTCCTACGAGCAGTACTTC. The encoded protein is CASQVVGGRSYEQYF.